The 17 T cell receptor beta chains reported below all come from one sample, sequenced in a study of blood T cells in healthy people across ages. A sample-barcoded 5' primer and a J-beta primer mix were used in a second PCR of about 7 to 12 cycles. A single record per CDR3 protein comes from TCRdb applying MiXCR to the 5' RACE reads. Of fewer than 1,000,000 distinct CDR3 sequences in the sample, around 43% are singletons; the top ten hold about a fifth. Sequencing was performed on blood. The receptors derive from a man aged 60 to 75 in good health.

This clonotype was counted only a few times. This chain links TRBV5-1 with TRBJ2-1; 9 positions match TRBD2. The CDR3 has 15 amino acids. V dropped 4 bases and J dropped 4; count of bases not matched to a gene: 6. Germline V gene data show CDR1 as SGHRS and CDR2 as YFSETQ. The CDR3 sequence is CASSSASGVYNEQFF. DNA for the CDR3: TGCGCCAGCAGCAGTGCTAGCGGGGTTTACAATGAGCAGTTCTTC.

With respect to this clonotype: A much bigger clone sits one base away, suggesting this may be a read error. This rearrangement joins TRBV7-2 to TRBJ2-7; D possibly corresponds to TRBD2 (6 bases). The ends were cut back, 5 bases at V and 6 bases at J, with 20 bases in the middle. Germline CDR1 and CDR2: SGHTA and FQGNSA. This CDR3 has 15 amino acids. The CDR3: CASSNGWGVGSEQYF. Here the CDR3 DNA reads TGTGCCAGCAGCAACGGCTGGGGGGTAGGCTCCGAGCAGTACTTC.

Concerning this clonotype itself: This may arise from a read error, as a much more abundant clone is one base away. This sequence joins TRBV3-1 and TRBJ2-4; 7 positions agree with TRBD1. Germline lookup yields CDR1 LGHDT and CDR2 YNNKEL (reference sequence). The CDR3 contains 15 residues. Trimming removed 6 bases from V and 13 bases from J; junction bases left unmatched: 18. The CDR3 DNA sequence: TGTGCCAGCAGTGAGAGACAGGGCTCACTGCCGGGGCAGTACTTC. Amino acid sequence: CASSERQGSLPGQYF.

This clonotype was counted only a few times. This chain connects TRBV7-2 to TRBJ2-4; D not resolved. Germline V lookup: CDR1 SGHTA, CDR2 FQGNSA. The CDR3 contains 12 residues. Deletions cut 3 bases from V and 13 bases from J, with 13 bases between. The CDR3 nucleotides are TGTGCCAGCAGCTTTGTAGGAAGGGCCCAGTACTTC. Translating gives CASSFVGRAQYF.

The V gene is TRBV7-3, the J gene TRBJ2-1, with D unresolved. Germline-derived CDR1 and CDR2 are SGHTA and FQGTGA. The CDR3 loop spans 14 amino acids. Trimming shortened V by 4 bases and J by 8 bases, and 15 bases separated the two germline ends. CDR3 nucleotide sequence: TGTGCCAGCAGCTCCTACGGTGCATTTGATGAGCAGTTCTTC. Residues: CASSSYGAFDEQFF.

This clonotype was detected only a few times. The chain carries TRBV10-3 and TRBJ1-2; possibly TRBD1 for D (6 bases). Germline V lookup: CDR1 ENHRY, CDR2 SYGVKD. Trimming pared 6 bases from V and 4 bases from J, leaving 9 bases between. This CDR3 has 12 residues. CDR3 nucleotide sequence: TGTGCCATCAGCGAGGACAGCTATGGCTACACCTTC. It yields the protein CAISEDSYGYTF.

This clonotype has ten or more counts. V usage is TRBV6-6 and J usage is TRBJ2-3; D is undetermined. The CDR3 has 12 amino acids. Deletions cut 6 bases from V and 0 bases from J, with 4 bases between. Germline V CDR1 and CDR2: MNHNY, SVGAGI (reference sequence). CDR3 nucleotides: TGTGCCAGCAGCGGAAGCACAGATACGCAGTATTTT. This codes for CASSGSTDTQYF.

This clonotype was seen more than once but under ten times. The V call is TRBV4-3, the J call TRBJ2-3; D is unclear. CDR1 is LGHNA and CDR2 is YSLEER in the germline V gene. Trimming removed 4 bases at V and 6 bases at J, with 14 bases between. This CDR3 spans 14 amino acids. CDR3 nucleotides: TGCGCCAGCAGCCCCTCCAGGTCTTCCGATACGCAGTATTTT. Protein: CASSPSRSSDTQYF.

This clonotype turned up a few times. The V gene is TRBV13, the J gene TRBJ1-2, with TRBD1 identical over 7 bases. Looked up from germline, CDR1 is PRHDT and CDR2 is FYEKMQ (reference sequence). This CDR3 contains 16 residues. V shed 4 bases and J 4 bases; nucleotides not matched to a gene: 12. The CDR3 nucleotides are TGTGCCAGCAGCTCGACGGGACAGCTGGGCCTCTATGGCTACACCTTC. It yields the protein CASSSTGQLGLYGYTF. The full variable domain, completed using reference TRBV13 and TRBJ1-2, is AAGVIQSPRHLIKEKRETATLKCYPIPRHDTVYWYQQGPGQDPQFLISFYEKMQSDKGSIPDRFSAQQFSDYHSELNMSSLELGDSALYFCASSSTGQLGLYGYTFGSGTRLTVV.

Regarding this clonotype: At one of its ends the junction is not consistent with the germline gene, which may arise from a read error. J is TRBJ1-2 and V is TRBV20-1; 8 bases map to TRBD1. This CDR3 is built from 15 residues. Germline assignment: CDR1 DFQATT and CDR2 SNEGSKA (reference sequence). The CDR3 bases are TGCAGTGCTCCTCCCAGGACAGGGCCGGGGTATGGCCACACCTTC. Protein product: CSAPPRTGPGYGHTF.

This chain joins TRBV9 and TRBJ1-6, with 9 positions matching TRBD1. The CDR3 covers 14 residues. The junction had 6 bases not matched to a gene; V was cut back by 4 bases and J by 10 bases. Germline values: CDR1 SGDLS, CDR2 YYNGEE. CDR3: CASSSRQGGSPLHF. The CDR3 coding sequence is TGTGCCAGCAGCTCACGACAGGGGGGATCACCCCTCCACTTT.

This clonotype was seen more than once but under ten times. The CDR3: CASSLTGGRMNTEAFF. In DNA, the CDR3 is TGTGCCAGCAGTCTCACAGGGGGCCGAATGAACACTGAAGCTTTCTTT. The V and J genes are TRBV27 and TRBJ1-1; 9 nucleotides match TRBD1. The CDR3 covers 16 residues. V lost 5 bases, J lost 0 bases, and 7 bases stayed unmatched. In germline, CDR1 is MNHEY, CDR2 SMNVEV (reference sequence).

V usage is TRBV6-5 and J usage is TRBJ2-1; D might be TRBD1 (6 bases). This CDR3 has 16 residues. V was shortened by 6 bases and J by 6 bases, with 21 bases between the two germline ends. Germline V lookup: CDR1 MNHEY, CDR2 SVGAGI. CDR3 sequence: CASRSSTGTRFNEQFF. As DNA, the CDR3 is TGTGCCAGCAGATCTTCCACCGGGACAAGGTTCAATGAGCAGTTCTTC.

The genes are TRBV11-2 and TRBJ2-3; D unclear. The CDR3 extends over 15 amino acids. CDR1 is SGHAT and CDR2 is FQNNGV in the germline V gene. The V and J ends lost 2 bases and 1 base respectively, with 10 bases between them. This chain's CDR3 is CASSLFNTRTDTQYF. DNA for the CDR3: TGTGCCAGCAGCTTATTTAACACCCGCACAGATACGCAGTATTTT.

V gene TRBV18 combines with J gene TRBJ2-4, with D perhaps matching TRBD1 or TRBD2 (5 bases each). The germline V and J ends were trimmed by 2 bases and 13 bases, with 18 bases remaining between them. The CDR3 is 14 amino acids. In germline, CDR1 is KGHSH, CDR2 LQKENI. CDR3 DNA sequence: TGTGCCAGCTCACCAGTACAGGAGTATTGGGAGCAGTACTTC. Encoded protein: CASSPVQEYWEQYF.

This chain uses TRBV5-1 with TRBJ1-6; D not certain. Germline loops: CDR1 SGHRS, CDR2 YFSETQ. V was shortened by 3 bases and J by 12 bases, with 4 bases between the two germline ends. The CDR3 covers 10 residues. The CDR3 region is CASSSRPLHF. In DNA form, the CDR3 reads TGCGCCAGCAGCTCACGACCCCTCCACTTT.

This clonotype appeared a few times. The V call is TRBV5-1, the J call TRBJ2-7; 11 nucleotides agree with TRBD2. The length of the CDR3 is 15 residues. Unmatched junction bases numbered 5, after V lost 0 bases and J lost 6 bases. The V gene's germline CDR1 is SGHRS and CDR2 YFSETQ. In DNA, the CDR3 is TGCGCCAGCAGCTTGGGACTAGCGGGGCACTTCGAGCAGTACTTC. Encoded protein: CASSLGLAGHFEQYF.